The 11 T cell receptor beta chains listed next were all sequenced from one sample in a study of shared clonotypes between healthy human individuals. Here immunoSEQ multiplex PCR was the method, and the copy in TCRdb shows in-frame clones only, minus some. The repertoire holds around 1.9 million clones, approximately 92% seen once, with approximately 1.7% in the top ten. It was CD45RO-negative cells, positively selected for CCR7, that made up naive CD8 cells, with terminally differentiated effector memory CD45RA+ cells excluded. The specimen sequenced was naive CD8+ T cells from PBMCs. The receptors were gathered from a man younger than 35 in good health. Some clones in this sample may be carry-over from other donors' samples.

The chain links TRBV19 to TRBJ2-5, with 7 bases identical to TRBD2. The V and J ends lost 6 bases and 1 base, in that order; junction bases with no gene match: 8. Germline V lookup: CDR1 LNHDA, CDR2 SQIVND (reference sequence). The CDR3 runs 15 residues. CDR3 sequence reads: CASSPLRGSQETQYF. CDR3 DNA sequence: TGTGCCAGTAGCCCCCTTCGCGGGAGCCAAGAGACCCAGTACTTC.

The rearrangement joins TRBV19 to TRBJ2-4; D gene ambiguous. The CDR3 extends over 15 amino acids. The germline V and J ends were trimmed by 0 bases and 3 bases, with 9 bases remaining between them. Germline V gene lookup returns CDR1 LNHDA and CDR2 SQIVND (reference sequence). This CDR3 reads CASSIDLGFKNIQYF. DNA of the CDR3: TGTGCCAGTAGTATAGATCTGGGGTTCAAAAACATTCAGTACTTC.

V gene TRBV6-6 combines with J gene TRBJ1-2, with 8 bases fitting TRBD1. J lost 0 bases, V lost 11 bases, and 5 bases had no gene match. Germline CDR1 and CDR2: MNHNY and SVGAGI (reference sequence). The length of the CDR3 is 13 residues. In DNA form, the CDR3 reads TGTGCCTCCGGGACAGGTTCTAACTATGGCTACACCTTC. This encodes CASGTGSNYGYTF.

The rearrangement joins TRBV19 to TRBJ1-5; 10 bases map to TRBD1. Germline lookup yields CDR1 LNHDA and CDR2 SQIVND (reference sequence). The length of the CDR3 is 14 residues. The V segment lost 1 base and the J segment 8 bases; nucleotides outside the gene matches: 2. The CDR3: CASSIGTGGKPQHF. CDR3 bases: TGTGCCAGTAGTATAGGGACAGGGGGGAAGCCCCAGCATTTT.

CDR3 nucleotide sequence: TGTGCCAGCAGCTGGGTTAAAAGGACCGAGCAGTTCTTC. Its translation is CASSWVKRTEQFF. The chain combines TRBV5-6 with TRBJ2-1, with no clear D. CDR1 SGHDT and CDR2 YYEEEE come from the germline V gene. The ends were cut back, 3 bases at V and 10 bases at J, with 14 bases in the middle. The CDR3 contains 13 residues.

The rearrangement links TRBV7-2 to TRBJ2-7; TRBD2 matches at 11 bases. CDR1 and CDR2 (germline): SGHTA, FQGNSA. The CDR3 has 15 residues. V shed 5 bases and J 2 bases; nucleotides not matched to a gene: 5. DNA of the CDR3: TGTGCCAGCAGCCCTGGGACTAGCGGTCCCTACGAGCAGTACTTC. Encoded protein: CASSPGTSGPYEQYF.

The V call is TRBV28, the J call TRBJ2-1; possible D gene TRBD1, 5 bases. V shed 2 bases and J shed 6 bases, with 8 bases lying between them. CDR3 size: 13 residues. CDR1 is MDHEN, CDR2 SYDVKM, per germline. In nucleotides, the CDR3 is TGTGCCAGCAGTTTACAACAGGCCAATGAGCAGTTCTTC. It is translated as CASSLQQANEQFF.

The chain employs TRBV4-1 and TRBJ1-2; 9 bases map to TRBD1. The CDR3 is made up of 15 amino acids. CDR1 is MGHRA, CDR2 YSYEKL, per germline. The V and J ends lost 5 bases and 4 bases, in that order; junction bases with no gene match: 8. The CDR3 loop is CASSAGPTGGYGYTF. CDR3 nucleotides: TGCGCCAGCAGCGCGGGACCGACAGGGGGCTATGGCTACACCTTC.

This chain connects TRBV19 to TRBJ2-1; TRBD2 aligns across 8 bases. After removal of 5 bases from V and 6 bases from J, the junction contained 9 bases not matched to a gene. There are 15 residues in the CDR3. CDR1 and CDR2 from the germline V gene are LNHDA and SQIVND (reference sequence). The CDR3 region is CASSAREDWVNEQFF. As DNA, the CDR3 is TGTGCCAGTAGTGCGCGGGAGGATTGGGTCAATGAGCAGTTCTTC.

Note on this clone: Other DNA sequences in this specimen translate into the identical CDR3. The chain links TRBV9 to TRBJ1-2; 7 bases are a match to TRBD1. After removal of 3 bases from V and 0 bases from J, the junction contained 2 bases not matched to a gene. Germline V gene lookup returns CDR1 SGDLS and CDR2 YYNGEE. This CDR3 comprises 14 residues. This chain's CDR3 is CASSGTGSNYGYTF. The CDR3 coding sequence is TGTGCCAGCAGCGGGACAGGTTCTAACTATGGCTACACCTTC. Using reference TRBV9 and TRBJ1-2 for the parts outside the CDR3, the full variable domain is DSGVTQTPKHLITATGQRVTLRCSPRSGDLSVYWYQQSLDQGLQFLIQYYNGEERAKGNILERFSAQQFPDLHSELNLSSLELGDSALYFCASSGTGSNYGYTFGSGTRLTVV.

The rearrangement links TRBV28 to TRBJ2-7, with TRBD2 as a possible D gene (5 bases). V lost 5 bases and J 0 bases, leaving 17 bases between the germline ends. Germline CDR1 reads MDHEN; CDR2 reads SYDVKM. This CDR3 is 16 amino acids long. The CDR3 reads CASSHYTGLFSYEQYF. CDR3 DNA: TGTGCCAGCAGTCACTACACCGGACTCTTCTCCTACGAGCAGTACTTC.